One T cell receptor (beta chain) is described in this entry. Its antigen remains unknown. The germline CDR1 and CDR2 sequences are MNHEY and SVGAGI. This CDR3 is 14 amino acids long. V dropped 8 bases and J dropped 3; count of bases not matched to a gene: 7. This sample is part of a study of cytomegalovirus exposure and HLA in healthy donors. Study as a whole: In an early release, HLA-typed donors contributed some 82 million unique TCR sequences. Study results and limitations: Reports credit the classifier with highly specific, highly sensitive diagnosis of cytomegalovirus status. Later analysis revealed greater clonal expansion in HLA-associated TCR beta chains than in equally common others.

60 Vbeta and 13 Jbeta primers were used in PCR. Methods used by the authors: In a later analysis, the count reached 80 million or so unique TCR beta chains, with about 9.9 million shared. Only in-frame clones appear in the TCRdb table, and some are missing; sequencing was by immunoSEQ multiplex PCR. The V and J calls and clone size are taken from that table; D and trimming were inferred from the DNA. The table shows some 200,000 clones, with roughly 90% occurring only once. V gene TRBV6-5 combines with J gene TRBJ2-1, with 7 bases lining up with TRBD2. This TCR was recovered from a woman between 18 and 29 years old in good health and CMV-seronegative. Sequenced: PBMCs. The CDR3 bases are TGTGCCAGCGTAAGCCCGGGGGGCTACAATGAGCAGTTCTTC. It yields the protein CASVSPGGYNEQFF.